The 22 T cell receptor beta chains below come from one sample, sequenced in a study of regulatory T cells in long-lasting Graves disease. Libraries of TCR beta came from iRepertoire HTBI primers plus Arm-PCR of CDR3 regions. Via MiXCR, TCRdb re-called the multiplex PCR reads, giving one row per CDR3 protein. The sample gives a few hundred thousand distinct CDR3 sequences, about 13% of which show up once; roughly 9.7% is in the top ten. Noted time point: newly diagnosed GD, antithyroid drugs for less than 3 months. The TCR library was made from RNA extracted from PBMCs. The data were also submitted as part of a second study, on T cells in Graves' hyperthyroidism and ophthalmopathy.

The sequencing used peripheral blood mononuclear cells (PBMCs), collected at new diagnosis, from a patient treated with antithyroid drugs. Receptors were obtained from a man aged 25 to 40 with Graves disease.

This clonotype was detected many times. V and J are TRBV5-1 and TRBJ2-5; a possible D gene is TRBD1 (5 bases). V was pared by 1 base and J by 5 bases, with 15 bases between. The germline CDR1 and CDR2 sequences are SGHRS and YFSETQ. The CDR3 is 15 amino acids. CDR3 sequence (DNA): TGCGCCAGCAGCTTGTATAGGGGCGCGGAGGAGACCCAGTACTTC. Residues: CASSLYRGAEETQYF.

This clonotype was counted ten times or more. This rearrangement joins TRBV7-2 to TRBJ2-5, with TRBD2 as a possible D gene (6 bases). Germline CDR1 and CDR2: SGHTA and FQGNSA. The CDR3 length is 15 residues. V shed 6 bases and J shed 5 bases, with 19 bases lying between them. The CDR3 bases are TGTGCCAGCAGACAAACCGGGGACTCGAGGGAGACCCAGTACTTC. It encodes CASRQTGDSRETQYF.

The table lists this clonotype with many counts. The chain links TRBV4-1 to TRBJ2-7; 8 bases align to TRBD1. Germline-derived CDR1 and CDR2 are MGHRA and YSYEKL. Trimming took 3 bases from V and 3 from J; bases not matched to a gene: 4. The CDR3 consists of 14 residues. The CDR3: CASSQIGQGYEQYF. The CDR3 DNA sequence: TGCGCCAGCAGCCAGATTGGACAGGGCTACGAGCAGTACTTC.

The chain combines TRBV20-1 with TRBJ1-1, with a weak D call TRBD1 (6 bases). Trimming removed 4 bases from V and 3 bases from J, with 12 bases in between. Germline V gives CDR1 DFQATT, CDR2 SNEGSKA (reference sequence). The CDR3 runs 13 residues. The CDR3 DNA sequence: TGCAGTGCTATTCTGGGGGCCGACACTGAAGCTTTCTTT. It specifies CSAILGADTEAFF.

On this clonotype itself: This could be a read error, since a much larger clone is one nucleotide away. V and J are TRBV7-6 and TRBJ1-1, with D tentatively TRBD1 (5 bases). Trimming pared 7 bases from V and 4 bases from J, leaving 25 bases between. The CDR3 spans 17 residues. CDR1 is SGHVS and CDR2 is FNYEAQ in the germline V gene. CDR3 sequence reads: CASTWYNGGGLGTEAFF. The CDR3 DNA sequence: TGTGCCAGCACCTGGTATAACGGGGGAGGTTTAGGCACTGAAGCTTTCTTT.

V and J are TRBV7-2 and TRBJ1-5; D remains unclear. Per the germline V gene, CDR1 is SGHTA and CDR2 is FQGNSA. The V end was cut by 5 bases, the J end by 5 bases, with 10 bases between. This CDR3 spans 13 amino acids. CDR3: CASSQTPDQPQHF. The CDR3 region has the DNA TGTGCCAGCAGCCAGACGCCGGATCAGCCCCAGCATTTT. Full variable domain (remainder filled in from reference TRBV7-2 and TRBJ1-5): GAGVSQSPSNKVTEKGKDVELRCDPISGHTALYWYRQSLGQGLEFLIYFQGNSAPDKSGLPSDRFSAERTGGSVSTLTIQRTQQEDSAVYLCASSQTPDQPQHFGDGTRLSIL.

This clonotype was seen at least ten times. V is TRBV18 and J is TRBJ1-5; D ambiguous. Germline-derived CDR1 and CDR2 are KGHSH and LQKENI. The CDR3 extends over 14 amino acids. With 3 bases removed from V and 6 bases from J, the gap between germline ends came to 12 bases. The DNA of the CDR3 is TGTGCCAGCTCACCTCAGGAGGGAGGTCAGCCCCAGCATTTT. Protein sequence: CASSPQEGGQPQHF. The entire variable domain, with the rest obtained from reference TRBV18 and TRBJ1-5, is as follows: NAGVMQNPRHLVRRRGQEARLRCSPMKGHSHVYWYRQLPEEGLKFMVYLQKENIIDESGMPKERFSAEFPKEGPSILRIQQVVRGDSAAYFCASSPQEGGQPQHFGDGTRLSIL.

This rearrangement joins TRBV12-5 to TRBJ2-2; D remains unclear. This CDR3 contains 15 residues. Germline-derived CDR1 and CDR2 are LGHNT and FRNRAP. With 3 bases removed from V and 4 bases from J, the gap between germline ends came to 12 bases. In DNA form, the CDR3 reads TGTGCTAGTGGTTTAAGACGGTTAGGCACCGGGGAGCTGTTTTTT. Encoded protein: CASGLRRLGTGELFF.

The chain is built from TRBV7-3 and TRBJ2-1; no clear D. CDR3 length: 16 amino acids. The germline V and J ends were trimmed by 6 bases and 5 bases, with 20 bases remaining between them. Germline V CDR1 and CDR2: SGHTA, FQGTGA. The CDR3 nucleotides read TGTGCCAGCAGTTTCTTCGCGGCCACACGGAACAATGAGCAGTTCTTC. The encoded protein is CASSFFAATRNNEQFF. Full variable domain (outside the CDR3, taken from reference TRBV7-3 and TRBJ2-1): GAGVSQTPSNKVTEKGKYVELRCDPISGHTALYWYRQSLGQGPEFLIYFQGTGAADDSGLPNDRFFAVRPEGSVSTLKIQRTERGDSAVYLCASSFFAATRNNEQFFGPGTRLTVL.

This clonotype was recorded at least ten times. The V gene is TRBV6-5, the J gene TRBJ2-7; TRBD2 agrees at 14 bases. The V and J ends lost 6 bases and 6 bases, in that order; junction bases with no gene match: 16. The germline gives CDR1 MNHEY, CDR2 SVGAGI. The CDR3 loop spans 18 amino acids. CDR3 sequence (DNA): TGTGCCAGCAGCTACAGAGGGACTAGCGGGAGTGTTCGCGGCGAGCAGTACTTC. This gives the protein CASSYRGTSGSVRGEQYF.

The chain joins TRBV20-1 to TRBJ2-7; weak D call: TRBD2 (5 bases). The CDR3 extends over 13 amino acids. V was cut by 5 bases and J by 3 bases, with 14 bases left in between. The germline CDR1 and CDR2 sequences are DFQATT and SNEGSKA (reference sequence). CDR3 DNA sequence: TGCAGTGCTTATATTCCCCGGGACTACGAGCAGTACTTC. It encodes CSAYIPRDYEQYF.

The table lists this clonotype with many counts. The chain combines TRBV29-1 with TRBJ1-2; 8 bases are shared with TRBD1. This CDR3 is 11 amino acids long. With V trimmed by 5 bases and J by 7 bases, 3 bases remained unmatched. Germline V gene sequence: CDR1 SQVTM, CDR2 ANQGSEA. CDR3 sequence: CSVPDRVGYTF. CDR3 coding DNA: TGCAGCGTTCCGGACAGGGTTGGCTACACCTTC.

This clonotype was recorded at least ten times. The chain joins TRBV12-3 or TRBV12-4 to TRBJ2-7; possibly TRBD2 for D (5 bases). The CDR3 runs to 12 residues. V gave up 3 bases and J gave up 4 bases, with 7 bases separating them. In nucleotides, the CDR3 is TGTGCCAGCAGTTTTCGGGATTACGAGCAGTACTTC. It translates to CASSFRDYEQYF.

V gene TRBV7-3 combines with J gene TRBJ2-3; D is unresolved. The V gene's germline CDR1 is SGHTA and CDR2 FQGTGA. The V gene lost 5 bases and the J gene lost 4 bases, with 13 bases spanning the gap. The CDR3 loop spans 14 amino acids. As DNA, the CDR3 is TGTGCCAGCAGCCCCTACCGGTCCTCAGATACGCAGTATTTT. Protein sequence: CASSPYRSSDTQYF.

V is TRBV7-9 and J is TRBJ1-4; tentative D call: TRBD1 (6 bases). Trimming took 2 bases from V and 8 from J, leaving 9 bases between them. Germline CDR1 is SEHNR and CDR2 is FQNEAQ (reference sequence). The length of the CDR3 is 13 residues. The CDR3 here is CASSLNREEKLFF. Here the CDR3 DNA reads TGTGCCAGCAGCTTAAACAGGGAGGAAAAACTGTTTTTT.

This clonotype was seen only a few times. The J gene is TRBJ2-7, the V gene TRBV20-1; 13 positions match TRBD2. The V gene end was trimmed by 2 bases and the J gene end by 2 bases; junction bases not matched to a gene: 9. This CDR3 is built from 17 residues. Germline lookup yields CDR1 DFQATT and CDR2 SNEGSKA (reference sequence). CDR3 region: CSARPLSGTSGTYEQYF. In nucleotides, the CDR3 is TGCAGTGCTAGACCACTCTCCGGGACTAGCGGGACCTACGAGCAGTACTTC.

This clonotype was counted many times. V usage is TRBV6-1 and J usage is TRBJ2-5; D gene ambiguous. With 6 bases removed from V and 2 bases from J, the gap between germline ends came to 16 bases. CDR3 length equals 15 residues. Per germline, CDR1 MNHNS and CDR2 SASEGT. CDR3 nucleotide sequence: TGTGCCAGCAGGACCCAACCTGGGTATCAAGAGACCCAGTACTTC. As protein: CASRTQPGYQETQYF.

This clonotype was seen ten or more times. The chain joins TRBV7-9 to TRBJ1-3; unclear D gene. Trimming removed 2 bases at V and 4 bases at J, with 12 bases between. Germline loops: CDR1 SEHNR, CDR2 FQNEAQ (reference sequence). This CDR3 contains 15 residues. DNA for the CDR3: TGTGCCAGCAGCTTAAGCGGGTATCCCGGAAACACCATATATTTT. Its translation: CASSLSGYPGNTIYF.

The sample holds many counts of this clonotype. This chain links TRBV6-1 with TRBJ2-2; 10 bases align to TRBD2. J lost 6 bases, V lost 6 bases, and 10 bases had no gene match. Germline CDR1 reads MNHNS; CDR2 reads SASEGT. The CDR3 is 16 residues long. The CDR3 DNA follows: TGTGCCAGCAGCCGGGGGACTAGCGCACGGGCCGGGGAGCTGTTTTTT. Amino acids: CASSRGTSARAGELFF.

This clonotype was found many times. The CDR3 nucleotides read TGTGCCAGCAGTTATTCCTCGAGCACAGATACGCAGTATTTT. Encoded protein: CASSYSSSTDTQYF. The rearrangement joins TRBV6-5 to TRBJ2-3; D is unclear. In germline, CDR1 is MNHEY, CDR2 SVGAGI. With 3 bases removed from V and 0 bases from J, the gap between germline ends came to 7 bases. The length of the CDR3 is 14 residues.

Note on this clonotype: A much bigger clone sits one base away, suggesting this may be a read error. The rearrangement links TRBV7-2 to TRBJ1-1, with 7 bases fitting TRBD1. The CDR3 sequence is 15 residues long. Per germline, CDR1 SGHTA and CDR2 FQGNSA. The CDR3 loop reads CASSVRQGSLTEALF. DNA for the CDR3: TGTGCCAGCAGCGTCAGACAGGGCTCCCTCACTGAAGCTCTCTTT.

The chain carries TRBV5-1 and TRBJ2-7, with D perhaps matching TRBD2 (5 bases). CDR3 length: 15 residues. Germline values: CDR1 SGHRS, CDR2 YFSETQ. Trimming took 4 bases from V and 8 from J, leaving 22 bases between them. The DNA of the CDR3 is TGCGCCAGCAGCCTAACTACGGACCTCGAGCGGAAGCAGTACTTC. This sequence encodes CASSLTTDLERKQYF.